What follows describes a single T cell receptor beta chain. The data belong to a study of T cell responses to AZD1222 COVID-19 vaccine. V lost 0 bases and J lost 7; bases outside the gene matches: 3. The CDR3 extends over 14 amino acids. Germline CDR1 MNHNS, CDR2 SASEGT. Generated by immunoSEQ multiplex PCR, the TCRdb table keeps only in-frame clones and is missing some. The sample has around 120,000 clones, around 87% seen once; the top ten hold 1.2%. Specimen: peripheral blood, collected on day 0 of AZD1222 vaccination. This chain joins TRBV6-1 and TRBJ2-1; 7 nucleotides match TRBD1. The receptor was derived from an adult in good health. CDR3 region: CASSEATGWNEQFF. As DNA, the CDR3 is TGTGCCAGCAGTGAAGCGACAGGGTGGAATGAGCAGTTCTTC.